Below are 30 T cell receptor beta chains sequenced from a single sample in a study of blood T cell repertoires in COVID-19. This table comes from immunoSEQ multiplex PCR, and its TCRdb copy is limited to in-frame clones, with some not included. The repertoire holds roughly 250,000 clones, roughly 84% seen once, with approximately 2% in the top ten. Specimen: peripheral blood. The receptors were gathered from a woman between 40 and 50 years old who had recovered from COVID-19.

J is TRBJ2-3 and V is TRBV9; 10 bases agree with TRBD2. V lost 0 bases to trimming and J lost 3 bases; unmatched junction nucleotides: 4. The CDR3 is 16 amino acids. Germline assignment: CDR1 SGDLS and CDR2 YYNGEE. CDR3 region: CASSVEPAGGTDTQYF. CDR3 in DNA: TGTGCCAGCAGCGTAGAGCCAGCGGGAGGGACAGATACGCAGTATTTT.

The chain links TRBV6-2 or TRBV6-3 to TRBJ2-2, with a possible D match to TRBD2 (7 bases). The germline CDR1 and CDR2 sequences are MNHEY and SVGEGT. Trimming stripped 1 base from V and 1 base from J, with 13 bases between. The CDR3 consists of 17 residues. Written as DNA, the CDR3 is TGTGCCAGCAGTTACTGGAAGGGGGGGATGAACACCGGGGAGCTGTTTTTT. The encoded protein is CASSYWKGGMNTGELFF.

The V and J genes are TRBV19 and TRBJ1-6, with 10 bases identical to TRBD1. This CDR3 has 16 amino acids. V shed 8 bases, J shed 5 bases, and the junction held 9 bases outside the gene matches. Germline-derived CDR1 and CDR2 are LNHDA and SQIVND (reference sequence). The chain's CDR3 is CASQEGQGMNNSPLHF. DNA for the CDR3: TGTGCCAGTCAGGAGGGACAGGGGATGAATAATTCACCCCTCCACTTT.

This chain joins TRBV7-2 and TRBJ2-2; tentatively, D is TRBD2 (6 bases). The CDR3 loop spans 14 amino acids. Germline V gives CDR1 SGHTA, CDR2 FQGNSA. V was clipped by 4 bases and J by 6 bases, with 12 bases between them. Here the CDR3 reads CASSYRTKSGELFF. The CDR3 region has the DNA TGTGCCAGCAGCTACCGGACTAAATCCGGGGAGCTGTTTTTT.

V is TRBV28 and J is TRBJ1-2; D is perhaps TRBD1 (5 bases). Germline V CDR1 and CDR2: MDHEN, SYDVKM. Trimming took off 3 bases at V and 2 bases at J, with 13 bases between the two ends. The CDR3 length is 15 residues. The CDR3 is CASSLGGTGNYGYTF. The CDR3 DNA reads TGTGCCAGCAGTTTGGGGGGGACGGGAAACTATGGCTACACCTTC.

The chain recombines TRBV3-1 (or the pseudogene TRBV3-2) with TRBJ1-1, with 8 bases identical to TRBD1. The germline V gene has CDR1 LGHDT and CDR2 YNNKEL (reference sequence). The CDR3 length is 15 residues. V lost 4 bases and J lost 6; bases outside the gene matches: 10. The CDR3 DNA is TGTGCCAGCAGCCCGGACAGGGAGCAGCTTCCTGAAGCTTTCTTT. It is translated as CASSPDREQLPEAFF.

The rearrangement links TRBV20-1 to TRBJ2-3, with 8 bases fitting TRBD2. J lost 4 bases, V lost 3 bases, and 6 bases had no gene match. The germline CDR1 and CDR2 sequences are DFQATT and SNEGSKA (reference sequence). CDR3 size: 14 residues. CDR3 residues: CSASGSGSSDTQYF. The CDR3 coding sequence is TGCAGTGCTAGTGGAAGCGGGAGTTCAGATACGCAGTATTTT.

The chain combines TRBV5-5 with TRBJ2-2; 9 bases agree with TRBD1. Per the germline V gene, CDR1 is SGHKS and CDR2 is YYEKEE (reference sequence). V trimming: 2 bases; J trimming: 6 bases; junction bases outside the gene matches: 5. The CDR3 covers 15 residues. The CDR3: CASSLPDRGAGELFF. The CDR3 nucleotides read TGTGCCAGCAGCTTACCCGACAGGGGGGCCGGGGAGCTGTTTTTT. Complete variable domain (other parts from reference TRBV5-5 and TRBJ2-2): DAGVTQSPTHLIKTRGQQVTLRCSPISGHKSVSWYQQVLGQGPQFIFQYYEKEERGRGNFPDRFSARQFPNYSSELNVNALLLGDSALYLCASSLPDRGAGELFFGEGSRLTVL.

This chain links TRBV18 with TRBJ2-7, with D hard to call. This CDR3 has 17 residues. Germline V gene sequence: CDR1 KGHSH, CDR2 LQKENI. Trimming took off 6 bases at V and 1 base at J, with 22 bases between the two ends. CDR3 amino acids: CASSELGPFPSSYEQYF. Written as DNA, the CDR3 is TGTGCCAGCTCTGAACTCGGTCCTTTTCCATCGTCCTACGAGCAGTACTTC.

J is TRBJ2-1 and V is TRBV7-2, with 13 positions matching TRBD2. Germline CDR1 SGHTA, CDR2 FQGNSA. V lost 5 bases, J lost 6 bases, and 7 bases stayed unmatched. The CDR3 extends over 16 amino acids. The CDR3 here is CASSVNGLAGANEQFF. CDR3 nucleotide sequence: TGTGCCAGCAGCGTAAACGGACTAGCGGGAGCCAATGAGCAGTTCTTC.

The chain carries TRBV12-3 or TRBV12-4 and TRBJ2-5; a weak D match, TRBD1 (5 bases). The germline V and J ends were trimmed by 4 bases and 6 bases, with 12 bases remaining between them. CDR3 length equals 13 residues. The CDR3 nucleotides are TGTGCCAGCAGTTCCCTAGACAGAAAGACCCAGTACTTC. Residues: CASSSLDRKTQYF.

With respect to this clone: A read error may produce the germline difference seen at one junction end. This chain connects TRBV7-7 to TRBJ2-1; 11 nucleotides agree with TRBD1. The CDR3 runs to 15 residues. Germline lookup yields CDR1 SSHAT and CDR2 FNYEAQ (reference sequence). This CDR3 is CASSFTPGQGGEQFF. The CDR3 DNA is TGTGCTAGCAGCTTCACCCCGGGACAGGGGGGTGAGCAGTTCTTC.

This sequence joins TRBV6-6 and TRBJ2-7; 7 nucleotides line up with TRBD2. V was clipped by 2 bases and J by 5 bases; unmatched bases: 3. The CDR3 loop spans 13 amino acids. Per the germline V gene, CDR1 is MNHNY and CDR2 is SVGAGI (reference sequence). The CDR3 nucleotides read TGTGCCAGCAGTTACCAACTAGCGCACGAGCAGTACTTC. Translated: CASSYQLAHEQYF.

The V gene is TRBV9, the J gene TRBJ1-6; the D is unclear. This CDR3 is 17 amino acids long. V shed 3 bases and J shed 3 bases, with 16 bases lying between them. The germline gives CDR1 SGDLS, CDR2 YYNGEE. CDR3 loop: CASSALSRVDYNSPLHF. CDR3 nucleotides: TGTGCCAGCAGCGCCCTCTCTCGGGTGGACTATAATTCACCCCTCCACTTT. The full variable domain, with the rest looked up from reference TRBV9 and TRBJ1-6, is DSGVTQTPKHLITATGQRVTLRCSPRSGDLSVYWYQQSLDQGLQFLIQYYNGEERAKGNILERFSAQQFPDLHSELNLSSLELGDSALYFCASSALSRVDYNSPLHFGNGTRLTVT.

The genes are TRBV5-5 and TRBJ1-1; the D is unclear. Germline lookup yields CDR1 SGHKS and CDR2 YYEKEE (reference sequence). The CDR3 runs to 13 residues. V shed 0 bases and J shed 2 bases, with 5 bases lying between them. The CDR3 DNA sequence: TGTGCCAGCAGCTTGGTGCGAAACACTGAAGCTTTCTTT. Translated, it gives CASSLVRNTEAFF.

The chain employs TRBV7-3 and TRBJ2-1; D gene unclear. With 2 bases removed from V and 6 bases from J, the gap between germline ends came to 8 bases. The germline gives CDR1 SGHTA, CDR2 FQGTGA. The CDR3 loop spans 13 amino acids. CDR3 protein: CASSLGLLNEQFF. CDR3 in DNA: TGTGCCAGCAGCTTAGGGCTACTCAATGAGCAGTTCTTC. Using reference TRBV7-3 and TRBJ2-1 for the parts outside the CDR3, the full variable domain is GAGVSQTPSNKVTEKGKYVELRCDPISGHTALYWYRQSLGQGPEFLIYFQGTGAADDSGLPNDRFFAVRPEGSVSTLKIQRTERGDSAVYLCASSLGLLNEQFFGPGTRLTVL.

This clone was counted only a few times. CDR3 amino acids: CASSRSTGTGVSYEQYF. In DNA form, the CDR3 reads TGCGCCAGCAGCCGTTCCACGGGGACAGGGGTCTCCTACGAGCAGTACTTC. The V call is TRBV4-1, the J call TRBJ2-7; 10 bases match TRBD1. Germline CDR1 and CDR2: MGHRA and YSYEKL. The CDR3 totals 17 residues. J lost 0 bases, V lost 4 bases, and 9 bases had no gene match.

The genes are TRBV5-1 and TRBJ2-6; TRBD1 matches at 7 bases. Germline V gene lookup returns CDR1 SGHRS and CDR2 YFSETQ. Trimming took 5 bases from V and 12 from J; bases not matched to a gene: 11. The CDR3 extends over 14 amino acids. The CDR3 spells CASSISGTASVLTF. The CDR3 DNA is TGCGCCAGCAGTATATCCGGGACAGCATCCGTCCTGACTTTC.

This clone was counted once. The gene calls are TRBV6-5 and TRBJ2-7; 9 bases are a match to TRBD2. J was trimmed by 5 bases and V by 10 bases; bases with no gene match: 15. The CDR3 is made up of 15 amino acids. Germline V gene lookup returns CDR1 MNHEY and CDR2 SVGAGI. This chain's CDR3 is CATGTAGAGGHEQYF. CDR3 nucleotide sequence: TGTGCCACTGGGACGGCGGGAGCGGGAGGTCACGAGCAGTACTTC.

The V gene is TRBV29-1, the J gene TRBJ2-3; 11 bases are shared with TRBD2. J gave up 3 bases and V 4 bases, and 6 bases lay outside the gene matches. This CDR3 is 15 amino acids long. The V gene's germline CDR1 is SQVTM and CDR2 ANQGSEA. The CDR3 nucleotides are TGCAGCGTTGGCTCTCTAGCGGGAGGTACAGATACGCAGTATTTT. Encoded protein: CSVGSLAGGTDTQYF.

V is TRBV15 and J is TRBJ2-1, with D maybe TRBD2 (6 bases). There are 15 residues in the CDR3. Trimming stripped 0 bases from V and 4 bases from J, with 10 bases between. Germline V CDR1 and CDR2: LNHNV, YYDKDF (reference sequence). The CDR3 bases are TGTGCCACCAGCAGAGATCTCGGGACTTACAATGAGCAGTTCTTC. Protein: CATSRDLGTYNEQFF.

A single count supports this clone. The CDR3 reads CASSLDPGEGYTF. In DNA, the CDR3 is TGTGCCAGCAGCTTAGATCCAGGGGAGGGCTACACCTTC. This sequence joins TRBV11-2 and TRBJ1-2, with D possibly matching TRBD1 (6 bases). Trimming shortened V by 0 bases and J by 8 bases, and 10 bases separated the two germline ends. The CDR3 runs 13 residues. From germline, CDR1 is SGHAT and CDR2 FQNNGV. Complete variable domain (other parts from reference TRBV11-2 and TRBJ1-2): EAGVAQSPRYKIIEKRQSVAFWCNPISGHATLYWYQQILGQGPKLLIQFQNNGVVDDSQLPKDRFSAERLKGVDSTLKIQPAKLEDSAVYLCASSLDPGEGYTFGSGTRLTVV.

The rearrangement joins TRBV2 to TRBJ2-3; TRBD2 might be the D (6 bases). This CDR3 contains 14 residues. V lost 5 bases to trimming and J lost 4 bases, with 13 bases between them. The germline gives CDR1 SNHLY, CDR2 FYNNEI. The CDR3 DNA is TGTGCCAGCAGTCTAGCGATTCGCCCAGATACGCAGTATTTT. It is translated as CASSLAIRPDTQYF.

This clone was found a few times. The chain uses TRBV18 and TRBJ1-3; D unclear. This CDR3 has 17 amino acids. Trimming cost V 5 bases and J 0 bases, with 17 bases left between them. Germline V gene lookup returns CDR1 KGHSH and CDR2 LQKENI. CDR3 coding DNA: TGTGCCAGCTCAGCTGTAAGCGGACGTAGCTCTGGAAACACCATATATTTT. Its protein product is CASSAVSGRSSGNTIYF.

There are a few counts of this clone. This chain links TRBV21-1 with TRBJ1-2. TRBV21-1 is shown as a pseudogene. The CDR3 runs to 16 residues. CDR3 region: CAIQAMVLDGYYGYTF. CDR3 DNA sequence: TGTGCCATCCAAGCGATGGTCCTTGACGGGTACTATGGCTACACCTTC.

The chain carries TRBV25-1 and TRBJ2-7; 9 bases fit TRBD2. This CDR3 contains 14 residues. J was trimmed by 2 bases and V by 6 bases; bases with no gene match: 5. Germline lookup yields CDR1 MGHDK and CDR2 SYGVNS. CDR3 in amino acids: CASRERGATYEQYF. The CDR3 DNA reads as TGTGCCAGCAGGGAGCGGGGGGCCACCTACGAGCAGTACTTC.

The chain combines TRBV9 with TRBJ2-7, with 11 bases fitting TRBD1. The CDR3 length is 15 residues. Germline values: CDR1 SGDLS, CDR2 YYNGEE. J gave up 2 bases and V 4 bases, and 5 bases lay outside the gene matches. The CDR3 coding sequence is TGTGCCAGCAGCCCCCGGACAGGGGGCGCCTACGAGCAGTACTTC. Translation: CASSPRTGGAYEQYF.

The J gene is TRBJ2-1, the V gene TRBV5-4; 8 bases are a match to TRBD1. The CDR3 totals 15 residues. J lost 1 base, V lost 3 bases, and 3 bases had no gene match. In germline, CDR1 is SGHNT, CDR2 YYREEE (reference sequence). The CDR3 protein is CASSSGQESYNEQFF. CDR3 in DNA: TGTGCCAGCAGCTCGGGACAGGAGTCCTACAATGAGCAGTTCTTC. Based on the CDR3 plus reference TRBV5-4 and TRBJ2-1, the full variable domain is ETGVTQSPTHLIKTRGQQVTLRCSSQSGHNTVSWYQQALGQGPQFIFQYYREEENGRGNFPPRFSGLQFPNYSSELNVNALELDDSALYLCASSSGQESYNEQFFGPGTRLTVL.

The chain links TRBV19 to TRBJ2-5, with TRBD1 matching over 7 bases. With 3 bases clipped from V and 2 bases from J, the junction kept 6 bases outside the gene matches. This CDR3 region has 15 residues. CDR1 LNHDA and CDR2 SQIVND come from the germline V gene (reference sequence). CDR3 amino acids: CASSMGQRTQETQYF. The CDR3, as DNA: TGTGCCAGTAGTATGGGACAGAGGACGCAAGAGACCCAGTACTTC.

The genes are TRBV7-9 and TRBJ2-3, with D perhaps TRBD1 (6 bases). Germline V lookup: CDR1 SEHNR, CDR2 FQNEAQ (reference sequence). The length of the CDR3 is 15 residues. Trimming pared 5 bases from V and 4 bases from J, leaving 16 bases between. This CDR3 is CASSEMRQVPDTQYF. For the CDR3, the DNA is TGTGCCAGCAGCGAAATGAGACAGGTACCAGATACGCAGTATTTT.